The 27 T cell receptor beta chains presented below share a single source sample, sequenced in a study of shared T cell receptors in the human thymus. Repertoires were generated with immunoSEQ multiplex PCR, while TCRdb's copy carries only in-frame clones and drops some. The sample shows roughly 660,000 clones, 88% of them seen only once. This sample was shared with a second study, whose subject was human thymus T cells.

The sample comprised thymocytes. The source of these receptors is a boy in the first two years of life with a congenital heart defect.

The CDR3 region has the DNA TGTGCCAGCAGTGAATCAGCACTAGCGGGAGATACGCAGTATTTT. This translates into CASSESALAGDTQYF. The chain recombines TRBV25-1 with TRBJ2-3, with 9 bases that match TRBD2. The V and J ends lost 1 base and 5 bases, in that order; junction bases with no gene match: 4. CDR3 length equals 15 residues. Germline values: CDR1 MGHDK, CDR2 SYGVNS.

This clone occurred once. The chain is built from TRBV6-1 and TRBJ1-1, with D perhaps matching TRBD1 (5 bases). The germline V gene has CDR1 MNHNS and CDR2 SASEGT. CDR3 length: 15 amino acids. V lost 1 base and J lost 4, with 13 bases in between. The CDR3 DNA follows: TGTGCCAGCAGTGAAGAGGTCCCCAGGGCCACTGAAGCTTTCTTT. Translating it yields CASSEEVPRATEAFF.

The chain couples TRBV27 to TRBJ1-2, with D hard to call. Looked up from germline, CDR1 is MNHEY and CDR2 is SMNVEV (reference sequence). The length of the CDR3 is 13 residues. V was shortened by 6 bases and J by 4 bases, with 12 bases between the two germline ends. The CDR3 DNA reads TGTGCCAGCAGCGCGGTCGGGTCCTATGGCTACACCTTC. Protein sequence: CASSAVGSYGYTF.

The chain has TRBV11-3 and TRBJ1-5; TRBD1 aligns across 9 bases. From germline, CDR1 is SGHNT and CDR2 YENEEA. J was trimmed by 2 bases and V by 4 bases; bases with no gene match: 9. The CDR3 covers 17 residues. CDR3 sequence reads: CASSCDRGRNGNQPQHF. CDR3 coding DNA: TGTGCCAGCAGCTGCGACAGGGGGAGAAATGGCAATCAGCCCCAGCATTTT.

V and J are TRBV4-3 and TRBJ2-3; 10 bases fit TRBD2. Per the germline V gene, CDR1 is LGHNA and CDR2 is YSLEER. The CDR3 totals 20 residues. The J segment lost 0 bases and the V segment lost 4 bases, leaving 16 bases of the junction unmatched. The CDR3 is CASSPDVRTSGLLSTDTQYF. CDR3 coding DNA: TGCGCCAGCAGCCCAGACGTCAGGACTAGCGGCCTACTTAGCACAGATACGCAGTATTTT.

The J gene is TRBJ2-7, the V gene TRBV18, with D maybe TRBD1 (5 bases). V was pared by 3 bases and J by 1 base, with 13 bases between. In germline, CDR1 is KGHSH, CDR2 LQKENI. The CDR3 covers 15 residues. The CDR3 DNA sequence: TGTGCCAGCTCACCCCAGGTGGGGCCTTCCTACGAGCAGTACTTC. This sequence encodes CASSPQVGPSYEQYF.

This clone was recorded once. This chain joins TRBV5-6 and TRBJ1-1; 9 bases are shared with TRBD1. The CDR3 is 17 residues long. From germline, CDR1 is SGHDT and CDR2 YYEEEE. After removal of 4 bases from V and 0 bases from J, the junction contained 10 bases not matched to a gene. The CDR3 sequence is CASSRTRTGELNTEAFF. The CDR3 bases are TGTGCCAGCAGCCGGACCAGGACAGGGGAGTTGAACACTGAAGCTTTCTTT.

This chain connects TRBV27 to TRBJ2-2; TRBD1 aligns across 9 bases. Germline V lookup: CDR1 MNHEY, CDR2 SMNVEV (reference sequence). CDR3 size: 14 residues. With 9 bases clipped from V and 4 bases from J, the junction kept 6 bases outside the gene matches. Here the CDR3 reads CASTGTGFTGELFF. The CDR3, as DNA: TGTGCCAGTACCGGGACAGGGTTCACCGGGGAGCTGTTTTTT.

The V gene is TRBV30, the J gene TRBJ2-3, with D perhaps TRBD2 (6 bases). The CDR3 has 16 residues. Looked up from germline, CDR1 is GTSNPN and CDR2 is SVGIG (reference sequence). Trimming pared 0 bases from V and 7 bases from J, leaving 20 bases between. The CDR3: CAWSVLPSGGTHTQYF. The CDR3 nucleotides are TGTGCCTGGAGTGTACTCCCCTCGGGCGGGACGCATACGCAGTATTTT.

V usage is TRBV19 and J usage is TRBJ1-5; 8 bases align to TRBD1. The CDR3 is 18 amino acids. CDR1 is LNHDA and CDR2 is SQIVND in the germline V gene (reference sequence). V gave up 6 bases and J gave up 4 bases; unmatched junction bases: 17. The CDR3 sequence: CASSSVMRPTGGNQPQHF. CDR3 sequence (DNA): TGTGCCAGTAGCTCTGTCATGAGACCAACAGGGGGGAATCAGCCCCAGCATTTT.

The V gene is TRBV7-2, the J gene TRBJ1-6, with 7 positions matching TRBD1. Germline V gives CDR1 SGHTA, CDR2 FQGNSA. This CDR3 has 15 amino acids. J lost 10 bases, V lost 4 bases, and 10 bases had no gene match. In DNA, the CDR3 is TGTGCCAGCAGCTCCGGGACAGCGGAAGGGTCACCCCTCCACTTT. It is translated as CASSSGTAEGSPLHF. Full variable domain (missing parts from reference TRBV7-2 and TRBJ1-6): GAGVSQSPSNKVTEKGKDVELRCDPISGHTALYWYRQSLGQGLEFLIYFQGNSAPDKSGLPSDRFSAERTGGSVSTLTIQRTQQEDSAVYLCASSSGTAEGSPLHFGNGTRLTVT.

V gene TRBV4-1 combines with J gene TRBJ2-7, with D maybe TRBD1 (5 bases). Trimming shortened V by 0 bases and J by 1 base, and 19 bases separated the two germline ends. The germline V gene encodes CDR1 MGHRA and CDR2 YSYEKL. This CDR3 has 18 residues. The CDR3 region has the DNA TGCGCCAGCAGCCAAGAATGGGCCCGGGCAGGGTATTCCTACGAGCAGTACTTC. Translating it yields CASSQEWARAGYSYEQYF.

The chain combines TRBV14 with TRBJ2-7, with D uncertain. CDR3 size: 17 residues. Between the trimmed V and J ends, which lost 4 bases and 2 bases, there was a span of 21 bases. Germline V gene data show CDR1 as SGHDN and CDR2 as FVKESK. In nucleotides, the CDR3 is TGTGCCAGCAGCCCTGACCCGAGAACACTACACCCCTACGAGCAGTACTTC. This encodes CASSPDPRTLHPYEQYF.

The rearrangement links TRBV25-1 to TRBJ2-3; a weak D match, TRBD2 (7 bases). Germline V CDR1 and CDR2: MGHDK, SYGVNS. The V end lost 2 bases, the J end lost 1 base, and 13 bases lay between the germline ends. The length of the CDR3 is 16 residues. For the CDR3, the DNA is TGTGCCAGCAGTGAACGGAGGGGGAGGGGCACAGATACGCAGTATTTT. Its translation: CASSERRGRGTDTQYF.

The genes are TRBV5-6 and TRBJ2-3; no reliable D call. Looked up from germline, CDR1 is SGHDT and CDR2 is YYEEEE. The V gene lost 2 bases and the J gene lost 0 bases, with 13 bases spanning the gap. The CDR3 runs to 16 residues. The CDR3: CASSFRSAVSTDTQYF. CDR3 bases: TGTGCCAGCAGCTTTCGGAGCGCTGTAAGCACAGATACGCAGTATTTT.

The chain carries TRBV19 and TRBJ2-5, with 8 bases aligning to TRBD1. Germline V gene data show CDR1 as LNHDA and CDR2 as SQIVND (reference sequence). V was pared by 5 bases and J by 4 bases, with 6 bases of the junction left unmatched. The CDR3 has 14 residues. CDR3 sequence: CASSRQGARETQYF. In DNA form, the CDR3 reads TGTGCCAGTAGTCGGCAGGGGGCCCGAGAGACCCAGTACTTC.

This rearrangement joins TRBV19 to TRBJ1-2; weak D call: TRBD1 (5 bases). V gave up 6 bases and J gave up 1 base, with 15 bases separating them. The CDR3 has 15 residues. In germline, CDR1 is LNHDA, CDR2 SQIVND (reference sequence). This CDR3 is CASRKWGVVNYGYTF. The CDR3 bases are TGTGCCAGTAGAAAATGGGGCGTGGTTAACTATGGCTACACCTTC.

This rearrangement joins TRBV27 to TRBJ1-1, with 11 bases that match TRBD1. The CDR3 contains 18 residues. V dropped 4 bases and J dropped 3; count of bases not matched to a gene: 13. The germline V gene has CDR1 MNHEY and CDR2 SMNVEV (reference sequence). Here the CDR3 DNA reads TGTGCCAGCAGTTCAGCGACCCGGACAGGGGGCGTCCACACTGAAGCTTTCTTT. Translating it yields CASSSATRTGGVHTEAFF.

The chain links TRBV4-2 to TRBJ2-3; TRBD2 matches 9 bases. The CDR3 covers 17 residues. The V segment lost 2 bases and the J segment 6 bases; nucleotides outside the gene matches: 12. CDR1 is LGHNA and CDR2 is YNFKEQ in the germline V gene. The chain's CDR3 is CASSQFNRLAEGDTQYF. CDR3 DNA: TGTGCCAGCAGCCAATTTAACCGACTAGCGGAGGGGGATACGCAGTATTTT.

The chain combines TRBV27 with TRBJ2-7; TRBD2 might be the D (5 bases). From germline, CDR1 is MNHEY and CDR2 SMNVEV (reference sequence). V was cut by 8 bases and J by 2 bases, with 13 bases left in between. CDR3 size: 13 residues. CDR3 DNA sequence: TGTGCCAGCTCTAAGGAGCGGACCTACGAGCAGTACTTC. It translates to CASSKERTYEQYF.

This clone has a single count. The chain uses TRBV2 and TRBJ2-7, with 11 bases lining up with TRBD2. Germline trimming cut 2 bases from V and 12 bases from J; bases unmatched to any gene: 9. The CDR3 contains 14 residues. Germline assignment: CDR1 SNHLY and CDR2 FYNNEI. The CDR3 coding sequence is TGTGCCAGCAGTGAAACAGGACTAGCGGGTCAGCGGTACTTC. Translating gives CASSETGLAGQRYF.

The rearrangement links TRBV5-5 to TRBJ2-7; 9 bases align to TRBD1. The V and J ends lost 3 bases and 1 base, in that order; junction bases with no gene match: 8. Looked up from germline, CDR1 is SGHKS and CDR2 is YYEKEE (reference sequence). This CDR3 has 16 amino acids. The CDR3: CASSYDRDRVSYEQYF. The CDR3 DNA reads as TGTGCCAGCAGCTACGACCGGGACAGGGTGTCCTACGAGCAGTACTTC.

This chain uses TRBV7-8 with TRBJ2-7; D remains ambiguous. In germline, CDR1 is SGHVS, CDR2 FQNEAQ. CDR3 length: 16 amino acids. V gave up 5 bases and J gave up 0 bases, with 17 bases separating them. The CDR3 coding sequence is TGTGCCAGCAGCCCGTGGGCCGTAGATGGCTCCTACGAGCAGTACTTC. Its translation is CASSPWAVDGSYEQYF.

This chain links TRBV27 with TRBJ2-3, with a tentative D call TRBD2 (6 bases). This CDR3 has 15 amino acids. V lost 5 bases and J lost 3, with 15 bases in between. Germline values: CDR1 MNHEY, CDR2 SMNVEV (reference sequence). CDR3 region: CASSRMAGITDTQYF. Here the CDR3 DNA reads TGTGCCAGCAGTAGGATGGCGGGAATTACAGATACGCAGTATTTT.

J is TRBJ2-7 and V is TRBV19, with 7 bases lining up with TRBD2. V shed 3 bases and J 3 bases; nucleotides not matched to a gene: 8. The CDR3 runs 15 residues. Germline loops: CDR1 LNHDA, CDR2 SQIVND (reference sequence). CDR3 sequence reads: CASSIKLADFYEQYF. Written as DNA, the CDR3 is TGTGCCAGTAGTATTAAGCTAGCGGACTTCTACGAGCAGTACTTC. Looking up the rest from reference TRBV19 and TRBJ2-7 gives the full variable domain: DGGITQSPKYLFRKEGQNVTLSCEQNLNHDAMYWYRQDPGQGLRLIYYSQIVNDFQKGDIAEGYSVSREKKESFPLTVTSAQKNPTAFYLCASSIKLADFYEQYFGPGTRLTVT.

J is TRBJ1-2 and V is TRBV5-6; possible D gene TRBD1, 5 bases. The CDR3 length is 14 residues. CDR1 is SGHDT, CDR2 YYEEEE, per germline. The V end was cut by 4 bases, the J end by 4 bases, with 14 bases between. CDR3 bases: TGTGCCAGCAGCCCTGCAAGGGGTCCCTATGGCTACACCTTC. Residues: CASSPARGPYGYTF.

The chain joins TRBV27 to TRBJ1-6; perhaps TRBD1 as D (5 bases). The CDR3 has 14 residues. CDR1 MNHEY and CDR2 SMNVEV come from the germline V gene (reference sequence). Trimming shortened V by 5 bases and J by 8 bases, and 13 bases separated the two germline ends. This CDR3 is CASSTTVGYSPLHF. The CDR3 region has the DNA TGTGCCAGCAGTACGACAGTGGGGTATTCACCCCTCCACTTT.